Shown below are 27 T cell receptor beta chains from a single sample sequenced in a study of T cell responses to AZD1222 COVID-19 vaccine. Using immunoSEQ multiplex PCR, the repertoire was profiled, and TCRdb retains in-frame clones only, with some absent. The table lists fewer than 250,000 clones, about 93% of them singletons. Source: peripheral blood, taken on day 0 of MenACWY control vaccination. Receptors were obtained from an adult in good health.

The V and J genes are TRBV10-1 and TRBJ1-1; D gene uncertain. Germline-derived CDR1 and CDR2 are WNHNN and SYGVQD (reference sequence). The CDR3 is 12 amino acids. V was clipped by 5 bases and J by 4 bases, with 8 bases between them. In DNA, the CDR3 is TGCGCCAGCAGTAGATGGGGCACTGAAGCTTTCTTT. Translating it yields CASSRWGTEAFF.

The chain joins TRBV9 to TRBJ2-5, with TRBD1 identical over 9 bases. V gave up 2 bases and J gave up 3 bases; unmatched junction bases: 2. CDR1 and CDR2 from the germline V gene are SGDLS and YYNGEE. This CDR3 comprises 14 residues. This CDR3 reads CASSVRDREETQYF. For the CDR3, the DNA is TGTGCCAGCAGCGTTCGGGACAGGGAAGAGACCCAGTACTTC.

The chain uses TRBV5-1 and TRBJ1-1; 11 bases fit TRBD1. V trimming: 3 bases; J trimming: 4 bases; junction bases outside the gene matches: 8. Germline CDR1 and CDR2: SGHRS and YFSETQ. The CDR3 covers 16 residues. The CDR3 nucleotides are TGCGCCAGCAGCTCCTCCGGGACAGGGGGAGGCACTGAAGCTTTCTTT. It encodes CASSSSGTGGGTEAFF.

The V call is TRBV3-1 (or the pseudogene TRBV3-2), the J call TRBJ2-7, with no clear D. V gave up 3 bases and J gave up 2 bases, with 8 bases separating them. This CDR3 comprises 13 residues. Germline-derived CDR1 and CDR2 are LGHDT and YNNKEL (reference sequence). CDR3 protein: CASSHDVAYEQYF. DNA for the CDR3: TGTGCCAGCAGCCACGATGTAGCCTACGAGCAGTACTTC.

About this clone: Other DNA sequences in the sample encode the same CDR3. The V call is TRBV11-3, the J call TRBJ1-1; D ambiguous. The length of the CDR3 is 12 residues. Germline V gives CDR1 SGHNT, CDR2 YENEEA. Between the trimmed V and J ends, which lost 5 bases and 1 base, there was a span of 5 bases. The CDR3 here is CASSRENTEAFF. The CDR3 DNA reads TGTGCCAGCAGCCGTGAGAACACTGAAGCTTTCTTT.

This chain connects TRBV30 to TRBJ2-5; the D is unclear. Germline assignment: CDR1 GTSNPN and CDR2 SVGIG (reference sequence). The CDR3 contains 14 residues. V was cut by 0 bases and J by 7 bases, with 15 bases left in between. The CDR3 loop is CAWSVLSPAGTQYF. The CDR3 bases are TGTGCCTGGAGTGTACTTTCCCCCGCCGGGACCCAGTACTTC.

The chain links TRBV12-3 or TRBV12-4 to TRBJ1-2; no definite D call. The CDR3 spans 13 residues. The V end lost 2 bases, the J end lost 0 bases, and 4 bases lay between the germline ends. CDR3 sequence reads: CASSLKTNYGYTF. The CDR3 nucleotides read TGTGCCAGCAGTTTAAAGACTAACTATGGCTACACCTTC.

The genes are TRBV30 and TRBJ1-2; TRBD1 matches at 7 bases. Per the germline V gene, CDR1 is GTSNPN and CDR2 is SVGIG (reference sequence). J was trimmed by 1 base and V by 0 bases; bases with no gene match: 8. The CDR3 runs 16 residues. CDR3 loop: CAWSVLETGINYGYTF. The DNA of the CDR3 is TGTGCCTGGAGTGTACTTGAGACAGGGATTAACTATGGCTACACCTTC.

This chain connects TRBV6-2 or TRBV6-3 to TRBJ1-2; 7 bases agree with TRBD1. Trimming took 2 bases from V and 7 from J; bases not matched to a gene: 1. The CDR3 has 12 residues. The germline gives CDR1 MNHEY, CDR2 SVGEGT. In DNA, the CDR3 is TGTGCCAGCAGTTACCGGGACAGTGGCTACACCTTC. Translated, it gives CASSYRDSGYTF.

This clone was detected once. The genes are TRBV7-9 and TRBJ1-2; TRBD1 aligns across 9 bases. The CDR3 spans 14 residues. V lost 6 bases, J lost 5 bases, and 7 bases stayed unmatched. CDR1 is SEHNR and CDR2 is FQNEAQ in the germline V gene (reference sequence). CDR3 sequence (DNA): TGTGCCAGCAGGCCCGAGGGACAGGGATATGGCTACACCTTC. It translates to CASRPEGQGYGYTF. The variable domain in full, completed from reference TRBV7-9 and TRBJ1-2, reads DTGVSQNPRHKITKRGQNVTFRCDPISEHNRLYWYRQTLGQGPEFLTYFQNEAQLEKSRLLSDRFSAERPKGSFSTLEIQRTEQGDSAMYLCASRPEGQGYGYTFGSGTRLTVV.

The V call is TRBV3-1 (or the pseudogene TRBV3-2), the J call TRBJ1-1; D is undetermined. The CDR3 is 12 residues long. In germline, CDR1 is LGHDT, CDR2 YNNKEL (reference sequence). V lost 4 bases and J 4 bases, leaving 7 bases between the germline ends. The CDR3 DNA follows: TGTGCCAGCAGCCCGACAACCACTGAAGCTTTCTTT. Its translation: CASSPTTTEAFF.

This chain links TRBV19 with TRBJ2-3, with a possible D match to TRBD2 (5 bases). CDR1 and CDR2 (germline): LNHDA, SQIVND (reference sequence). The V end was cut by 0 bases, the J end by 6 bases, with 7 bases between. This CDR3 is built from 13 residues. CDR3 nucleotides: TGTGCCAGTAGTATAGACCGAGGGGATACGCAGTATTTT. Its translation is CASSIDRGDTQYF. Full variable domain (outside the CDR3, taken from reference TRBV19 and TRBJ2-3): DGGITQSPKYLFRKEGQNVTLSCEQNLNHDAMYWYRQDPGQGLRLIYYSQIVNDFQKGDIAEGYSVSREKKESFPLTVTSAQKNPTAFYLCASSIDRGDTQYFGPGTRLTVL.

For the CDR3, the DNA is TGTGCCAGCAGTGACCAGGGGAACACTGAAGCTTTCTTT. Its protein product is CASSDQGNTEAFF. This chain uses TRBV6-2 or TRBV6-3 with TRBJ1-1; D perhaps matches TRBD1 (5 bases). This CDR3 is built from 13 residues. The V gene lost 5 bases and the J gene lost 1 base, with 8 bases spanning the gap. Germline assignment: CDR1 MNHEY and CDR2 SVGEGT.

The chain employs TRBV6-5 and TRBJ2-7; D perhaps matches TRBD2 (6 bases). Trimming removed 2 bases from V and 3 bases from J, with 11 bases in between. Germline V gene data show CDR1 as MNHEY and CDR2 as SVGAGI. There are 14 residues in the CDR3. The DNA for the CDR3 is TGTGCCAGCAGTTACGTTGGGGGGAGCTACGAGCAGTACTTC. Translation gives CASSYVGGSYEQYF.

The J gene is TRBJ1-6, the V gene TRBV30, with a tentative D call TRBD1 (6 bases). Per the germline V gene, CDR1 is GTSNPN and CDR2 is SVGIG (reference sequence). This CDR3 is built from 13 residues. Trimming stripped 5 bases from V and 6 bases from J, with 11 bases between. CDR3 sequence: CAWQDSFNSPLHF. In DNA form, the CDR3 reads TGTGCCTGGCAGGACAGCTTTAATTCACCCCTCCACTTT.

V is TRBV3-1 (or the pseudogene TRBV3-2) and J is TRBJ1-4; TRBD1 matches 10 bases. The germline gives CDR1 LGHDT, CDR2 YNNKEL (reference sequence). This CDR3 is 14 amino acids long. Germline trimming cut 4 bases from V and 10 bases from J; bases unmatched to any gene: 6. CDR3 protein: CASSPDRGSGKLFF. CDR3 nucleotides: TGTGCCAGCAGCCCGGACAGGGGGAGCGGAAAACTGTTTTTT.

The count of this clone is one. J is TRBJ1-2 and V is TRBV2; 11 bases line up with TRBD1. V shed 6 bases and J 7 bases; nucleotides not matched to a gene: 7. Per germline, CDR1 SNHLY and CDR2 FYNNEI. CDR3 size: 14 residues. CDR3 residues: CASRGDRGSVGYTF. CDR3 in DNA: TGTGCCAGCAGAGGGGACAGGGGGTCCGTTGGCTACACCTTC.

The rearrangement joins TRBV7-2 to TRBJ1-2; 8 positions match TRBD1. The trim removed 6 bases at V and 4 bases at J, leaving 7 bases unmatched. The CDR3 length is 14 residues. The germline gives CDR1 SGHTA, CDR2 FQGNSA. CDR3 bases: TGTGCCAGCAGTTGGGACAGGTCGACCTATGGCTACACCTTC. Residues: CASSWDRSTYGYTF.

This clone was detected only a few times. The chain joins TRBV19 to TRBJ1-2; 12 bases are a match to TRBD1. The CDR3 contains 15 residues. Germline trimming cut 5 bases from V and 8 bases from J; bases unmatched to any gene: 9. Germline V CDR1 and CDR2: LNHDA, SQIVND (reference sequence). The CDR3 here is CASSPRGQGARGYTF. The CDR3 DNA is TGTGCCAGTAGTCCGAGGGGACAGGGGGCGCGAGGCTACACCTTC.

This chain joins TRBV5-1 and TRBJ1-1; TRBD1 aligns across 8 bases. V dropped 0 bases and J dropped 0; count of bases not matched to a gene: 7. Germline V gene lookup returns CDR1 SGHRS and CDR2 YFSETQ. The CDR3 spans 17 residues. CDR3 region: CASSLAGQGSMNTEAFF. In DNA, the CDR3 is TGCGCCAGCAGCTTGGCCGGACAGGGCTCTATGAACACTGAAGCTTTCTTT.

V and J are TRBV7-9 and TRBJ1-6; TRBD1 might be the D (5 bases). With 5 bases removed from V and 13 bases from J, the gap between germline ends came to 15 bases. The CDR3 length is 13 residues. In germline, CDR1 is SEHNR, CDR2 FQNEAQ (reference sequence). The CDR3 sequence is CASSVRDRLPLHF. The CDR3 DNA is TGTGCCAGCAGCGTTCGGGACCGTCTTCCCCTCCACTTT.

This clone was detected once. The chain carries TRBV12-2 and TRBJ1-4. TRBV12-2 is recorded as a pseudogene. The CDR3 runs 16 residues. The CDR3 sequence is CASRLDVLLPGEKLFF. The CDR3 nucleotides are TGTGCAAGTCGCTTAGACGTCCTTTTGCCGGGTGAAAAACTGTTTTTT.

The chain links TRBV3-1 (or the pseudogene TRBV3-2) to TRBJ2-7, with D possibly matching TRBD1 (6 bases). The CDR3 contains 17 residues. Between the trimmed V and J ends, which lost 5 bases and 1 base, there was a span of 21 bases. Germline V gene data show CDR1 as LGHDT and CDR2 as YNNKEL (reference sequence). In nucleotides, the CDR3 is TGTGCCAGCAGCTTAACTCCCGGGGACACCTTTTCCTACGAGCAGTACTTC. As protein: CASSLTPGDTFSYEQYF.

This clone was detected once. V is TRBV6-2 or TRBV6-3 and J is TRBJ2-3; D is ambiguous. The CDR3 consists of 16 residues. Germline CDR1 MNHEY, CDR2 SVGEGT. V dropped 4 bases and J dropped 1 base, with 15 bases sitting between them. CDR3 amino acids: CASSSEWIRGTDTQYF. For the CDR3, the DNA is TGTGCCAGCAGTTCTGAATGGATCCGGGGCACAGATACGCAGTATTTT.

CDR3 nucleotide sequence: TGTGCCAGCAGTTTAGCGGGGACAGTCAATAATTCACCCCTCCACTTT. Amino acids: CASSLAGTVNNSPLHF. The rearrangement links TRBV27 to TRBJ1-6, with TRBD1 matching over 7 bases. The CDR3 loop spans 16 amino acids. The ends lost 2 bases at V and 5 bases at J; junction bases unmatched: 6. CDR1 MNHEY and CDR2 SMNVEV come from the germline V gene (reference sequence).

This chain connects TRBV12-3 or TRBV12-4 to TRBJ1-2; a weak D match, TRBD1 (5 bases). This CDR3 is 13 amino acids long. V lost 3 bases, J lost 3 bases, and 8 bases lay in between. CDR3 DNA sequence: TGTGCCAGCAGTTTTGGCAGGGACTATGGCTACACCTTC. Its protein product is CASSFGRDYGYTF.

The chain uses TRBV14 and TRBJ2-1; 12 bases are shared with TRBD2. Trimming removed 2 bases from V and 5 bases from J; junction bases left unmatched: 7. CDR1 and CDR2 from the germline V gene are SGHDN and FVKESK. The CDR3 loop spans 17 amino acids. The CDR3 nucleotides are TGTGCCAGCAGCCAACAAAGACTAGCGGGGGCTAACAATGAGCAGTTCTTC. Residues: CASSQQRLAGANNEQFF.